This record concerns one T cell receptor (beta chain) sequence. Its antigen is still unknown. TCRdb's copy holds only in-frame clones and misses some; the assay was immunoSEQ multiplex PCR. Among approximately 420,000 clones listed, 70% to 90% were seen once. The data originate from a study of Ad26.COV2.S vaccination and SARS-CoV-2 variants. On the study more broadly: The study gave Ad26.COV2.S intramuscularly, once or twice 56 days apart.

The sample's treatment: about 20 received Ad26.COV2.S at low or high dose, single or two shots; roughly five received placebo; per-sample allocation not given. Collection of the samples took place on day 63 after the first injection of vaccine or placebo. Study observations and caveats: Reported post-vaccination CD8+ and CD4+ T cell responses to spike showed substantial breadth.

The CDR3 contains 17 residues. Between the trimmed V and J ends, which lost 7 bases and 5 bases, there was a span of 24 bases. Germline CDR1 reads SGHRS; CDR2 reads YFSETQ. The sequence derives from a person between 18 and 59 years old who received the Ad26.COV2.S COVID-19 vaccine or a placebo. This material consisted of peripheral blood, taken in a trial of Ad26.COV2.S vaccine versus placebo. This rearrangement joins TRBV5-1 to TRBJ2-2, with D possibly being TRBD2 (5 bases). In nucleotides, the CDR3 is TGCGCCAGCTCTGAGACCGGGATCGCATCCAGTACCGGGGAGCTGTTTTTT. This codes for CASSETGIASSTGELFF.